The source of this TCR beta chain is a study of neoadjuvant nivolumab and ipilimumab in lung cancer. Regarding the study as a whole: Blood richness before therapy tracked richness in tumors resected after neoadjuvant therapy.

In the case of this clone: Its antigen is as yet unknown.

Looked up from germline, CDR1 is SGHRS and CDR2 is YFSETQ. V was pared by 5 bases and J by 6 bases, with 16 bases between. The CDR3 has 14 amino acids. The repertoire was sequenced with immunoSEQ multiplex PCR; TCRdb's copy has only in-frame clones and lacks some. The table shows some 50,000 clones, with approximately 90% occurring only once. The rearrangement links TRBV5-1 to TRBJ2-3; possible D gene TRBD1, 6 bases. Sequences were derived from blood, sampled before neoadjuvant nivolumab, alone or with ipilimumab. The TCR was taken from an adult with non-small cell lung cancer. Some clones in this sample may be carry-over from other donors' samples. CDR3 sequence reads: CASRQMGAWDTQYF. CDR3 in DNA: TGCGCCAGCAGACAGATGGGGGCGTGGGATACGCAGTATTTT.